Listed below are T cell receptor beta chains from one sample, sequenced in a study of graft-versus-host responses after intestinal transplantation. Produced via immunoSEQ multiplex PCR; TCRdb's table is partial and in-frame only. This table has under 20,000 clones, about 89% appearing once. Sequenced material: bone marrow, taken roughly 130 days after transplant. The source is a human patient who received an intestinal transplant, so some T cells may come from the graft donor. Both conserved end residues are part of each CDR3. The D gene is left open where the match is weak. Size is omitted from some rows. Given values are once, few, many or a class for expanded clones.

size	V	D	J	CDR3	DNA
once	TRBV6-5	TRBD2	TRBJ2-1	CASSAGLAGVSEQFF	TGTGCCAGCAGTGCGGGACTAGCGGGAGTAAGCGAGCAGTTCTTC
-	TRBV7-3	TRBD2	TRBJ2-7	CASSQAGTSYEQYF	TGTGCCAGCAGCCAGGCCGGGACTAGTTACGAGCAGTACTTC
-	TRBV2	TRBD2	TRBJ2-1	CASSAREGPYNEQFF	TGTGCCAGCAGTGCGCGGGAGGGCCCCTACAATGAGCAGTTCTTC
-	TRBV6-5	TRBD2	TRBJ2-1	CASSREGSYNEQFF	TGTGCCAGCAGCCGGGAGGGCTCCTACAATGAGCAGTTCTTC
-	TRBV7-6	-	TRBJ2-7	CASSLLFGGPYEQYF	TGTGCCAGCAGCTTATTGTTCGGAGGGCCCTACGAGCAGTACTTC
-	TRBV5-6	-	TRBJ2-3	CASSFLISLSSDTQYF	TGTGCCAGCAGCTTCCTAATTTCCCTTAGCTCAGATACGCAGTATTTT
-	TRBV10-3	TRBD1	TRBJ1-5	CAIRQGQGGQPQHF	TGTGCCATCAGACAGGGACAGGGTGGCCAGCCCCAGCATTTT
-	TRBV27	-	TRBJ2-7	CASGDWSSYEQYF	TGTGCCAGTGGGGACTGGTCTAGCTACGAGCAGTACTTC
-	TRBV7-9	-	TRBJ1-1	CASSYTTGLNTEAFF	TGTGCCAGCAGCTACACCACAGGGTTGAACACTGAAGCTTTCTTT
-	TRBV2	-	TRBJ1-3	CAKITGSRNTIYF	TGTGCCAAAATAACAGGGTCACGAAACACCATATATTTT
once	TRBV7-3	TRBD2	TRBJ2-1	CASSSLGREAAYNEQFF	TGTGCCAGCAGCTCCTTAGGGCGGGAGGCCGCCTACAATGAGCAGTTCTTC
-	TRBV10-2	TRBD2	TRBJ2-7	CARGGFGGAFGNEQYF	TGCGCCCGCGGGGGGTTTGGGGGGGCCTTTGGCAACGAGCAGTACTTC
-	TRBV2	-	TRBJ2-3	CASSRHQAEGTDTQYF	TGTGCCAGCAGCCGACACCAAGCGGAGGGGACAGATACGCAGTATTTT
-	TRBV5-6	-	TRBJ2-7	CASSLGGDVYEQYF	TGTGCCAGCAGCTTGGGAGGGGACGTATACGAGCAGTACTTC
-	TRBV9	TRBD2	TRBJ2-1	CASSASGTSGRLKEQFF	TGTGCCAGCAGCGCCTCCGGGACTAGCGGGAGGTTGAAAGAGCAGTTCTTC
-	TRBV28	TRBD1	TRBJ2-5	CASSLGQGAQETQYF	TGTGCCAGCAGTTTAGGCCAGGGGGCTCAAGAGACCCAGTACTTC
few	TRBV27	-	TRBJ1-1	CASSLKGGGFTEAFF	TGTGCCAGCAGTTTGAAAGGGGGAGGGTTTACTGAAGCTTTCTTT
-	TRBV4-3	-	TRBJ1-2	CASSSELRRRKTYGYTF	TGCGCCAGCAGCAGCGAGTTAAGACGTCGAAAGACCTATGGCTACACCTTC
-	TRBV14	-	TRBJ2-5	CASSQAGRETQYF	TGTGCCAGCAGCCAAGCCGGACGTGAGACCCAGTACTTC
-	TRBV18	TRBD1	TRBJ2-6	CASSLNPGGIFSGANVLTF	TGTGCCAGCTCACTCAATCCAGGGGGTATTTTTTCTGGGGCCAACGTCCTGACTTTC
-	TRBV29-1	TRBD1	TRBJ1-5	CSVALGTGGGQPQHF	TGCAGCGTCGCACTTGGGACAGGGGGCGGGCAGCCCCAGCATTTT
-	TRBV5-1	TRBD1	TRBJ1-1	CASSLFGGRGLVNTEAFF	TGCGCCAGCAGCTTGTTCGGGGGCAGGGGGCTAGTGAACACTGAAGCTTTCTTT
-	TRBV27	TRBD2	TRBJ2-5	CASSVLGLAAQREYF	TGTGCCAGCAGTGTCCTCGGGCTAGCGGCTCAGAGGGAGTACTTC
-	TRBV11-2	-	TRBJ2-5	CASSLWLTGNQETQYF	TGTGCCAGCAGCTTATGGCTAACAGGGAACCAAGAGACCCAGTACTTC
-	TRBV13	-	TRBJ2-7	CASSLYMAGEQYF	TGTGCCAGCAGCTTATACATGGCGGGAGAGCAGTACTTC
-	TRBV5-1	TRBD2	TRBJ2-1	CASSFGGGNEQFF	TGCGCCAGCAGCTTTGGCGGGGGGAATGAGCAGTTCTTC
-	TRBV10-3	TRBD2	TRBJ2-7	CATRGTSGSSNREQYF	TGTGCCACCAGGGGGACTAGCGGGAGCTCGAACCGCGAGCAGTACTTC
-	TRBV7-9	-	TRBJ1-2	CASSPGQLRSYGYTF	TGTGCCAGCAGCCCTGGGCAGCTCAGGAGCTATGGCTACACCTTC
once	TRBV6-6	TRBD1	TRBJ2-7	CASSYRQGVPYEQYF	TGTGCCAGCAGTTACCGACAGGGGGTTCCATACGAGCAGTACTTC
-	TRBV6-5	-	TRBJ1-2	CASSPMGGPYGYTF	TGTGCCAGCAGTCCCATGGGTGGACCATATGGCTACACCTTC
-	TRBV6-1	-	TRBJ1-3	CASSDRGSSGNTIYF	TGTGCCAGCAGTGATCGTGGCAGCTCTGGAAACACCATATATTTT
-	TRBV5-1	TRBD2	TRBJ2-1	CASSTLAGEVLYNEQFF	TGCGCCAGCAGCACACTAGCGGGAGAGGTCCTCTACAATGAGCAGTTCTTC
-	TRBV7-9	-	TRBJ2-2	CASSLVGSPGELFF	TGTGCCAGCAGCTTAGTTGGCAGTCCCGGGGAGCTGTTTTTT
-	TRBV5-1	TRBD1	TRBJ2-1	CASSIGQGSYNEQFF	TGCGCCAGCAGCATCGGACAGGGTTCCTACAATGAGCAGTTCTTC
-	TRBV9	-	TRBJ2-2	CASSVAHTGNGPAGELFF	TGTGCCAGCAGCGTAGCCCATACAGGGAATGGGCCTGCCGGGGAGCTGTTTTTT
-	TRBV19	TRBD2	TRBJ2-3	CASSILAGGQDTQYF	TGTGCCAGTAGTATCCTAGCGGGAGGGCAAGATACGCAGTATTTT
-	TRBV6-5	-	TRBJ1-2	CASSYSRERFGYTF	TGTGCCAGCAGTTACTCAAGGGAGAGATTTGGCTACACCTTC
once	TRBV11-2	TRBD1	TRBJ1-1	CASSLAGQRNTEAFF	TGTGCCAGCAGCTTAGCGGGACAGAGAAACACTGAAGCTTTCTTT
-	TRBV5-8	-	TRBJ2-6	CASSSRQHSGANVLTF	TGTGCCAGCAGCTCCCGACAGCACTCTGGGGCCAACGTCCTGACTTTC
-	TRBV10-1	TRBD2	TRBJ2-1	CASSEPGTSVYEQFF	TGCGCCAGCAGTGAGCCTGGGACTAGCGTCTATGAGCAGTTCTTC
-	TRBV28	TRBD2	TRBJ2-1	CASSWRESSYNEQFF	TGTGCCAGCAGTTGGCGGGAGAGCTCCTACAATGAGCAGTTCTTC
once	TRBV11-3	TRBD2	TRBJ2-1	CASSLGLAGGNEQFF	TGTGCCAGCAGCTTGGGGCTAGCGGGAGGCAATGAGCAGTTCTTC
once	TRBV6-5	-	TRBJ2-1	CASSYSERTYNEQFF	TGTGCCAGCAGTTACTCGGAGCGAACCTACAATGAGCAGTTCTTC
-	TRBV6-5	TRBD1	TRBJ1-2	CASRQTGGIYGYTF	TGTGCCAGCAGGCAAACAGGGGGCATCTATGGCTACACCTTC
-	TRBV7-9	-	TRBJ1-1	CASSLEGRTEAFF	TGTGCCAGCAGCTTAGAAGGAAGGACTGAAGCTTTCTTT
once	TRBV29-1	-	TRBJ1-5	CSVGRGEDQPQHF	TGCAGCGTTGGACGGGGGGAGGATCAGCCCCAGCATTTT
once	TRBV5-4	TRBD1	TRBJ1-2	CASSLTGAVYGYTF	TGTGCCAGCAGCCTTACAGGGGCCGTCTATGGCTACACCTTC
-	TRBV19	-	TRBJ2-7	CASSPFGGDEQYF	TGTGCCAGTTCCCCCTTCGGTGGCGACGAGCAGTACTTC
-	TRBV28	-	TRBJ1-3	CASSLGAGAFGNTIYF	TGTGCCAGCAGTTTAGGGGCAGGGGCTTTTGGAAACACCATATATTTT
-	TRBV7-9	-	TRBJ2-7	CASSLYRADFSYEQYF	TGTGCCAGCAGCTTATACAGAGCGGATTTCTCCTACGAGCAGTACTTC
-	TRBV19	TRBD2	TRBJ2-3	CASSPSGRTDTQYF	TGTGCCAGTAGCCCTAGCGGGAGAACAGATACGCAGTATTTT
-	TRBV25-1	TRBD2	TRBJ2-1	CASSGTSGSSYNEQFF	TGTGCCAGCAGTGGGACTAGCGGGAGCTCCTACAATGAGCAGTTCTTC
few	TRBV6-4	-	TRBJ2-2	CASSDSSTGELFF	TGTGCCAGCAGTGACTCTAGCACCGGGGAGCTGTTTTTT
-	TRBV7-7	TRBD2	TRBJ2-5	CASSLQAGRGETQYF	TGTGCTAGCAGCCTACAAGCGGGACGGGGAGAGACCCAGTACTTC
-	TRBV28	-	TRBJ2-4	CASRWAGKAKNIQYF	TGTGCCAGCAGGTGGGCAGGGAAGGCCAAAAACATTCAGTACTTC